This passage covers 5 T cell receptor beta chains from one sample sequenced in a study of blood T cell repertoires in COVID-19. Here immunoSEQ multiplex PCR was the method, and the copy in TCRdb shows in-frame clones only, minus some. Among 200,000 to 250,000 clones listed, 84% were seen once. Sample: PBMCs or T cells enriched from blood (not recorded which). The receptors originated from a man aged 60-69 years who had recovered from COVID-19.

The chain is built from TRBV18 and TRBJ1-1; 7 bases are a match to TRBD1. The germline gives CDR1 KGHSH, CDR2 LQKENI. The CDR3 sequence is 12 residues long. V was pared by 3 bases and J by 7 bases, with 2 bases of the junction left unmatched. DNA of the CDR3: TGTGCCAGCTCACCGACAGGGCATGAAGCTTTCTTT. This translates into CASSPTGHEAFF.

V gene TRBV30 combines with J gene TRBJ1-5; D not certain. Deletions cut 1 base from V and 3 bases from J, with 7 bases between. The germline V gene has CDR1 GTSNPN and CDR2 SVGIG (reference sequence). The CDR3 consists of 13 residues. CDR3 amino acids: CAWSGRSNQPQHF. DNA for the CDR3: TGTGCCTGGAGTGGCAGATCCAATCAGCCCCAGCATTTT. The whole variable domain, remainder taken from reference TRBV30 and TRBJ1-5, is SQTIHQWPATLVQPVGSPLSLECTVEGTSNPNLYWYRQAAGRGLQLLFYSVGIGQISSEVPQNLSASRPQDRQFILSSKKLLLSDSGFYLCAWSGRSNQPQHFGDGTRLSIL.

This chain joins TRBV7-2 and TRBJ1-2; 7 bases are shared with TRBD1. J lost 4 bases, V lost 1 base, and 3 bases had no gene match. Per germline, CDR1 SGHTA and CDR2 FQGNSA. The CDR3 is made up of 14 amino acids. This CDR3 is CASSLGTGAYGYTF. The CDR3 DNA is TGTGCCAGCAGCTTAGGAACAGGGGCCTATGGCTACACCTTC.

V gene TRBV5-4 combines with J gene TRBJ2-3, with TRBD2 identical over 9 bases. In germline, CDR1 is SGHNT, CDR2 YYREEE (reference sequence). The CDR3 has 15 amino acids. After removal of 4 bases from V and 4 bases from J, the junction contained 7 bases not matched to a gene. This CDR3 reads CASSRRGGLSDTQYF. CDR3 nucleotide sequence: TGTGCCAGCAGCCGGCGGGGGGGCCTCTCAGATACGCAGTATTTT.

This clone was counted a single time. The genes are TRBV9 and TRBJ1-1; D remains ambiguous. The V gene lost 0 bases and the J gene lost 4 bases, with 10 bases spanning the gap. The CDR3 totals 14 residues. The germline V gene has CDR1 SGDLS and CDR2 YYNGEE. CDR3 protein: CASSVVAGGTEAFF. The DNA for the CDR3 is TGTGCCAGCAGCGTAGTGGCAGGAGGCACTGAAGCTTTCTTT. Using reference TRBV9 and TRBJ1-1 for the parts outside the CDR3, the full variable domain is DSGVTQTPKHLITATGQRVTLRCSPRSGDLSVYWYQQSLDQGLQFLIQYYNGEERAKGNILERFSAQQFPDLHSELNLSSLELGDSALYFCASSVVAGGTEAFFGQGTRLTVV.